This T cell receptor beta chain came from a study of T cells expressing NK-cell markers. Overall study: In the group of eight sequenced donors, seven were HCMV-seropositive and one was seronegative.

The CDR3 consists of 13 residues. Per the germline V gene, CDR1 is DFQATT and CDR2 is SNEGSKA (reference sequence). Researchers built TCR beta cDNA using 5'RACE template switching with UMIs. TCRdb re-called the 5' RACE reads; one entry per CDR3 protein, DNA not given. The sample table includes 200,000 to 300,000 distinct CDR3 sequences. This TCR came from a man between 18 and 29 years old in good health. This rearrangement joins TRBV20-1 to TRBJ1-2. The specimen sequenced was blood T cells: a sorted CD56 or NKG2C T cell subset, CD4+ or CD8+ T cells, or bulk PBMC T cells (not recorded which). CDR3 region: CSAVEEGGYGYTF.